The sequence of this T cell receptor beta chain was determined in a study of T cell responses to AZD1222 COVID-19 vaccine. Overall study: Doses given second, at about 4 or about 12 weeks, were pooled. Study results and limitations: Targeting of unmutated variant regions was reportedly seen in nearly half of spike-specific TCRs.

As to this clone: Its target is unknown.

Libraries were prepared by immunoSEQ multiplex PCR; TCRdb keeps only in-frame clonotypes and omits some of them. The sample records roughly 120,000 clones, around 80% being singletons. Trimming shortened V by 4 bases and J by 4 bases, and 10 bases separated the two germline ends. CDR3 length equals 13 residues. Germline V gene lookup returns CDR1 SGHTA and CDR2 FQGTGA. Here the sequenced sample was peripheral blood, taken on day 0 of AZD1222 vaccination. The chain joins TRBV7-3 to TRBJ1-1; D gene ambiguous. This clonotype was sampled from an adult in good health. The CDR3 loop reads CASSYSRSTEAFF. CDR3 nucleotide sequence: TGTGCCAGCAGCTACAGCAGGTCCACTGAAGCTTTCTTT. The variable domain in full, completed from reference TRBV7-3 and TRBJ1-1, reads GAGVSQTPSNKVTEKGKYVELRCDPISGHTALYWYRQSLGQGPEFLIYFQGTGAADDSGLPNDRFFAVRPEGSVSTLKIQRTERGDSAVYLCASSYSRSTEAFFGQGTRLTVV.